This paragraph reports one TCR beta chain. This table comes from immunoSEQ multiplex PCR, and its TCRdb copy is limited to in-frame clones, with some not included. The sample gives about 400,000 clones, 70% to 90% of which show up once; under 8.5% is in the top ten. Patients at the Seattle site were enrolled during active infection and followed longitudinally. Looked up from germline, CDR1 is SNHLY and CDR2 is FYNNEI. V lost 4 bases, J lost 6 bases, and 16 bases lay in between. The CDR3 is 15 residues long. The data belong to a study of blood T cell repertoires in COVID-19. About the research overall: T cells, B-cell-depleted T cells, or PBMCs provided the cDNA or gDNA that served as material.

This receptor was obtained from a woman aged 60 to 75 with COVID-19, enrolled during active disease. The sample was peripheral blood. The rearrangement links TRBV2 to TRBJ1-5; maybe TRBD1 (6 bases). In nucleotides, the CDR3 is TGTGCCAGCAGTGGCCAGACTCTACAGGGTCAGCCCCAGCATTTT. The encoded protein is CASSGQTLQGQPQHF.